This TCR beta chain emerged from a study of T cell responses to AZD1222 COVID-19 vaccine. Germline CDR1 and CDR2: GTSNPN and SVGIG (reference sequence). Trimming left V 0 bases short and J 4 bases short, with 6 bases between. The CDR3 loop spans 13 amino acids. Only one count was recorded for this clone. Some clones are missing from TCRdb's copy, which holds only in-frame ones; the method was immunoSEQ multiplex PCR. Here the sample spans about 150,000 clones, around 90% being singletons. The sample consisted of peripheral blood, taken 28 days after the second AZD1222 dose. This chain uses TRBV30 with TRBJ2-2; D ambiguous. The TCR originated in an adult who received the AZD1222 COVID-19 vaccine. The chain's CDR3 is CAWSVQGTGELFF. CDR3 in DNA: TGTGCCTGGAGTGTACAAGGCACCGGGGAGCTGTTTTTT.